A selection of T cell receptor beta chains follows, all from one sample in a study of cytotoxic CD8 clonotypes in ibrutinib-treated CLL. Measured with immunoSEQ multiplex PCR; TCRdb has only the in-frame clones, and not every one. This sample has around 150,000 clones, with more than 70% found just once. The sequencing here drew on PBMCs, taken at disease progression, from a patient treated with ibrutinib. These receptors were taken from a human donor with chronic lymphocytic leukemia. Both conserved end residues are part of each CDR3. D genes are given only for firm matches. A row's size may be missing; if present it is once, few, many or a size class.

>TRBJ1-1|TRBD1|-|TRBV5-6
CASSLTIFRGMNTEAFF
TGTGCCAGCAGCTTGACCATCTTCAGGGGGATGAACACTGAAGCTTTCTTT
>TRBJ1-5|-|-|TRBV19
CATESNDSNQPQHF
TGTGCCACCGAATCAAACGATAGCAATCAGCCCCAGCATTTT
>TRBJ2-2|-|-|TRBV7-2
CASSWAGSTGELFF
TGTGCCAGCAGCTGGGCGGGAAGCACCGGGGAGCTGTTTTTT
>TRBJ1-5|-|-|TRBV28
CASSFVLGGINQPQHF
TGTGCCAGCAGTTTTGTGTTAGGGGGTATCAATCAGCCCCAGCATTTT
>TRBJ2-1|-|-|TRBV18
CASSPVQGGNEQFF
TGTGCCAGCTCACCGGTACAGGGCGGCAATGAGCAGTTCTTC
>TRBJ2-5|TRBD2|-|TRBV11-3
CASSLGVAGGETQYF
TGTGCCAGCAGCTTAGGGGTAGCGGGAGGTGAGACCCAGTACTTC
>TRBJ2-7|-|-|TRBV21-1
CASTKGSTSEVRERQYF
TGTGCCAGCACAAAGGGCTCTACTAGCGAGGTTCGTGAGAGGCAGTACTTC
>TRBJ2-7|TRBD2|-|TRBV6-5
CASSYGRASTYEQYF
TGTGCCAGCAGTTACGGGAGGGCATCCACCTACGAGCAGTACTTC
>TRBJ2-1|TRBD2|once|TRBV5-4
CASSLGGLAYYNEQFF
TGTGCCAGCAGCTTGGGAGGACTAGCGTACTACAATGAGCAGTTCTTC
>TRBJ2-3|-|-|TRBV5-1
CASSSGVSTDTQYF
TGCGCCAGCAGCTCGGGGGTCAGCACAGATACGCAGTATTTT
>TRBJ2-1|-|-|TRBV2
CASTHWMDNEQFF
TGTGCCAGCACCCATTGGATGGACAATGAGCAGTTCTTC
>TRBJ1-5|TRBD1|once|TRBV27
CASRTGQGRSNQPQHF
TGTGCCAGCAGAACGGGACAGGGTCGAAGCAATCAGCCCCAGCATTTT
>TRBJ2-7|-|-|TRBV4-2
CASSQELGISYEQYF
TGTGCCAGCAGCCAAGAACTGGGAATCTCCTACGAGCAGTACTTC
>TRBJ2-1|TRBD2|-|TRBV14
CASRAGGRLNEQFF
TGTGCCAGTAGAGCGGGAGGGCGTTTGAATGAGCAGTTCTTC
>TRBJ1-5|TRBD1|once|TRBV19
CASRTGTERGRLPQHF
TGTGCCAGTAGAACGGGGACAGAACGGGGAAGGCTGCCCCAGCATTTT
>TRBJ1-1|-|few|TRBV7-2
CASSLRTEAFF
TGTGCCAGCAGCTTACGCACTGAAGCTTTCTTT
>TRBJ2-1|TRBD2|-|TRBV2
CASLEGGLAYNEQFF
TGTGCCAGCCTCGAGGGGGGACTAGCCTACAATGAGCAGTTCTTC
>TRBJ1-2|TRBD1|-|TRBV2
CASRIQGVGGYTF
TGTGCCAGCAGGATACAGGGGGTCGGGGGCTACACCTTC
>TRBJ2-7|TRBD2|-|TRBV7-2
CASSGLAGSSYEQYF
TGTGCCAGCAGCGGACTAGCGGGAAGCTCCTACGAGCAGTACTTC
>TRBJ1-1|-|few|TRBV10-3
CAISAGGAEAFF
TGTGCCATCAGTGCCGGGGGGGCTGAAGCTTTCTTT
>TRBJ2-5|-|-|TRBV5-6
CASSFRKVGETQYF
TGTGCCAGCAGCTTTAGGAAGGTGGGGGAGACCCAGTACTTC
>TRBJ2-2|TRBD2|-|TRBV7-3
CASSLMGTSGTNTGELFF
TGTGCCAGCAGCTTAATGGGGACTAGCGGGACGAACACCGGGGAGCTGTTTTTT
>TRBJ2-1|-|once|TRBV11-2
CASSFRDLPYNEQFF
TGTGCCAGCAGCTTTCGGGACTTACCCTACAATGAGCAGTTCTTC
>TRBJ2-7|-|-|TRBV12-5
CASGLVGGETYEQYF
TGTGCTAGTGGTTTGGTGGGCGGGGAAACCTACGAGCAGTACTTC
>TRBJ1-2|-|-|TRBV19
CASSTFLRLGSDYGYTF
TGTGCCAGTAGTACCTTTCTACGACTGGGTAGTGACTATGGCTACACCTTC
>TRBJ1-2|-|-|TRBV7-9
CASGAGNYGYTF
TGTGCCAGCGGTGCCGGGAACTATGGCTACACCTTC
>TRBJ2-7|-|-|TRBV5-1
CASSLISGGHEQYF
TGCGCCAGCAGCTTGATAAGTGGTGGCCACGAGCAGTACTTC
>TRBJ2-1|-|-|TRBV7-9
CASSLQRGTYNEQFF
TGTGCCAGCAGCTTACAACGAGGAACCTACAATGAGCAGTTCTTC
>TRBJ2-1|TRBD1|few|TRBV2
CASSYRGDEQFF
TGTGCCAGCAGTTACAGGGGGGATGAGCAGTTCTTC
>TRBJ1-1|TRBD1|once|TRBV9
CASSARTGTGEAFF
TGTGCCAGCAGCGCGAGGACAGGGACGGGTGAAGCTTTCTTT
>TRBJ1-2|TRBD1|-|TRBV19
CASSRDSGQASNYGYTF
TGTGCCAGTAGTAGGGACTCTGGACAGGCATCTAACTATGGCTACACCTTC
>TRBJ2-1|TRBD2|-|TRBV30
CAWAKGNPGGYNEQFF
TGTGCCTGGGCAAAAGGGAACCCCGGGGGGTACAATGAGCAGTTCTTC
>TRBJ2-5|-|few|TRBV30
CAWIMFGSGQETQYF
TGTGCCTGGATTATGTTCGGTAGCGGACAAGAGACCCAGTACTTC
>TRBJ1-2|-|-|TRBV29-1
CSVLIGLSYEGYTF
TGCAGCGTGCTCATAGGGCTGAGCTATGAAGGCTACACCTTC
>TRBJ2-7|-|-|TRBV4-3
CASSQDLAAQSYEQYF
TGCGCCAGCAGCCAAGATCTGGCGGCTCAGTCCTACGAGCAGTACTTC
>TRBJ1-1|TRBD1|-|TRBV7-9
CASSLVTGTGENTEAFF
TGTGCCAGCAGCTTAGTGACAGGGACGGGGGAGAACACTGAAGCTTTCTTT
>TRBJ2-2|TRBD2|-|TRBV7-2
CASSFSTSGVGGELFF
TGTGCCAGCAGCTTTAGTACTAGCGGGGTGGGCGGGGAGCTGTTTTTT
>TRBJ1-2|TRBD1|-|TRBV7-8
CASSLVRGHSYGYTF
TGTGCCAGCAGCTTAGTTAGGGGGCATAGCTATGGCTACACCTTC
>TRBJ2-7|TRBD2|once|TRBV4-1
CASSQEVAGYEQYF
TGCGCCAGCAGCCAAGAAGTAGCGGGCTACGAGCAGTACTTC
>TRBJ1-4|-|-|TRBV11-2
CASSSLVTELNEKLFF
TGTGCCAGCAGCTCCCTGGTGACCGAACTTAATGAAAAACTGTTTTTT
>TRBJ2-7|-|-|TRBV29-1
CSVEDPAAGKDYEQYF
TGCAGCGTTGAAGATCCCGCGGCAGGGAAGGACTACGAGCAGTACTTC
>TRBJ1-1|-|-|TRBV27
CASSLPGGATEAFF
TGTGCCAGCAGTTTGCCCGGGGGCGCGACTGAAGCTTTCTTT
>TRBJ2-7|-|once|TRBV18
CASSPRGRYEQYF
TGTGCCAGCTCACCACGCGGACGCTACGAGCAGTACTTC
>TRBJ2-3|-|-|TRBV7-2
CASSLVRSTDTQYF
TGTGCCAGCAGCTTAGTGCGGAGCACAGATACGCAGTATTTT
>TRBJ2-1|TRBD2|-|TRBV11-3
CASSSRTSGRAATNEQFF
TGTGCCAGCAGCTCCAGGACTAGCGGGAGGGCCGCGACCAATGAGCAGTTCTTC
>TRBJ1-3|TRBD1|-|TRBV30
CAWSRNRGSGNTIYF
TGTGCCTGGAGTCGTAACAGGGGATCAGGAAACACCATATATTTT
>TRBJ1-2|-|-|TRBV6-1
CASSEFSLPGRGYTF
TGTGCCAGCAGTGAATTTAGCCTGCCGGGCCGTGGCTACACCTTC
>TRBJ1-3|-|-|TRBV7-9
CASSQPGFGGNTIYF
TGTGCCAGCAGCCAACCGGGGTTCGGTGGAAACACCATATATTTT
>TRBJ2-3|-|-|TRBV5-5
CASSLSPDISTDTQYF
TGTGCCAGCAGCTTGTCTCCGGACATAAGCACAGATACGCAGTATTTT
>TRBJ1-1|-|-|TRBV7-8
CASSSEGGNTEAFF
TGTGCCAGCAGCTCGGAGGGAGGGAACACTGAAGCTTTCTTT
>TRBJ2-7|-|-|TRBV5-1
CASSRGDTYEQYF
TGCGCCAGCAGCCGGGGAGACACCTACGAGCAGTACTTC
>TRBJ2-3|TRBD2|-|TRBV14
CASSQDLPAGGRDTQYF
TGTGCCAGCAGCCAAGATTTACCAGCGGGAGGGCGAGATACGCAGTATTTT
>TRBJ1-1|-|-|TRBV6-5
CASSYEVGTEAFF
TGTGCCAGCAGTTACGAGGTCGGCACTGAAGCTTTCTTT
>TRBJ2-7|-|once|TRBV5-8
CASSLISQSYEQYF
TGTGCCAGCAGCTTAATTTCACAGTCCTACGAGCAGTACTTC
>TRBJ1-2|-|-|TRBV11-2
CASAAADDGYTF
TGTGCCAGCGCGGCAGCCGATGATGGCTACACCTTC
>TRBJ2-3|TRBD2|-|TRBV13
CASSLGTYLAGSPTDTQYF
TGTGCCAGCAGCTTAGGAACATACCTAGCGGGAAGCCCCACAGATACGCAGTATTTT
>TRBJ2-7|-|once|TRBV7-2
CASSLDIRSYEQYF
TGTGCCAGCAGCTTAGACATTCGCTCCTACGAGCAGTACTTC
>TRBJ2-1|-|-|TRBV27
CASSLTNGNEQFF
TGTGCCAGCAGTTTAACAAACGGCAATGAGCAGTTCTTC
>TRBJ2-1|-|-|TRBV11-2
CASSLRVNNNEQFF
TGTGCCAGCAGCTTAAGGGTAAATAACAATGAGCAGTTCTTC